These 13 T cell receptor beta chains were all obtained from the same sample, sequenced in a study of T cells in Graves' hyperthyroidism and ophthalmopathy. Researchers took RNA transcripts and amplified the TCR beta CDR3 regions from them. Researchers ran a first-round RT-PCR on the TCR CDR3 using the HTBI primer set. Each CDR3 protein is one row after TCRdb ran MiXCR on the multiplex PCR reads. The sample includes hundreds of thousands of distinct CDR3 sequences, roughly a third seen only once; the top ten take around 29%. Specimen: blood. All receptors come from a woman between 40 and 55 years old with Graves' hyperthyroidism.

This chain joins TRBV5-1 and TRBJ1-6, with TRBD1 matching 7 bases. V was pared by 4 bases and J by 12 bases, with 16 bases of the junction left unmatched. The germline CDR1 and CDR2 sequences are SGHRS and YFSETQ. The CDR3 covers 16 residues. The CDR3 nucleotides read TGCGCCAGCAGCCTGACAGGGAGGGCGGAAATTCAACCCCTCCACTTT. The encoded protein is CASSLTGRAEIQPLHF.

This rearrangement joins TRBV6-5 to TRBJ1-1; perhaps TRBD1 as D (6 bases). Germline V gene data show CDR1 as MNHEY and CDR2 as SVGAGI. V lost 0 bases and J 0 bases, leaving 11 bases between the germline ends. The CDR3 runs to 16 residues. Here the CDR3 DNA reads TGTGCCAGCAGTTACTCGGGGGGGCCCATGAACACTGAAGCTTTCTTT. It yields the protein CASSYSGGPMNTEAFF.

The sample holds a few counts of this clonotype. The chain links TRBV19 to TRBJ1-5, with a weak D call TRBD1 (5 bases). V dropped 10 bases and J dropped 3 bases, with 19 bases sitting between them. The V gene's germline CDR1 is LNHDA and CDR2 SQIVND (reference sequence). The CDR3 is 15 amino acids. CDR3 DNA sequence: TGTGCCACCACCCCCTCGGGGGGGACCAATCAGCCCCAGCATTTT. Translation: CATTPSGGTNQPQHF. Looking up the rest from reference TRBV19 and TRBJ1-5 gives the full variable domain: DGGITQSPKYLFRKEGQNVTLSCEQNLNHDAMYWYRQDPGQGLRLIYYSQIVNDFQKGDIAEGYSVSREKKESFPLTVTSAQKNPTAFYLCATTPSGGTNQPQHFGDGTRLSIL.

The chain links TRBV30 to TRBJ1-4, with 9 bases lining up with TRBD1. CDR1 and CDR2 (germline): GTSNPN, SVGIG (reference sequence). This CDR3 comprises 14 residues. After removal of 3 bases from V and 6 bases from J, the junction contained 5 bases not matched to a gene. The chain's CDR3 is CAWSAGQGDEKLFF. The CDR3 region has the DNA TGTGCCTGGAGCGCGGGACAGGGCGATGAAAAACTGTTTTTT.

The rearrangement uses TRBV10-3 and TRBJ2-5; TRBD1 agrees at 8 bases. Germline-derived CDR1 and CDR2 are ENHRY and SYGVKD. V lost 1 base, J lost 4 bases, and 5 bases stayed unmatched. This CDR3 region has 15 residues. DNA of the CDR3: TGTGCCATCAGTGAGTACAGGGGGGTCGGAGAGACCCAGTACTTC. The encoded protein is CAISEYRGVGETQYF.

The rearrangement joins TRBV10-3 to TRBJ1-1; no definite D call. CDR1 is ENHRY and CDR2 is SYGVKD in the germline V gene. The CDR3 extends over 14 amino acids. V was shortened by 4 bases and J by 3 bases, with 12 bases between the two germline ends. The CDR3, as DNA: TGTGCCATCAGTGCCTGGAGGAGGGACACTGAAGCTTTCTTT. Its protein is CAISAWRRDTEAFF.

This chain connects TRBV6-5 to TRBJ1-4, with D tentatively TRBD1 (5 bases). The CDR3 runs to 14 residues. The ends were cut back, 6 bases at V and 3 bases at J, with 11 bases in the middle. Germline V gives CDR1 MNHEY, CDR2 SVGAGI. Here the CDR3 DNA reads TGTGCCAGCAGGTTTCAGGGACCTAATGAAAAACTGTTTTTT. Its translation: CASRFQGPNEKLFF.

This clonotype came up many times. This chain links TRBV12-3 or TRBV12-4 with TRBJ2-7; 8 bases line up with TRBD1. The trim removed 6 bases at V and 3 bases at J, leaving 7 bases unmatched. The CDR3 has 14 residues. In DNA form, the CDR3 reads TGTGCCAGCAGGACGACAGGGGTAGACTACGAGCAGTACTTC. This encodes CASRTTGVDYEQYF.

Of note for this clonotype: A read error may be the cause here, since a much bigger clone is one base away. The genes are TRBV20-1 and TRBJ2-5; 12 positions match TRBD2. This CDR3 has 13 residues. Germline CDR1 and CDR2: DFQATT and SNEGSKA (reference sequence). The DNA for the CDR3 is TGCAGTGCTCTAGCGGGAGGGCAAGGGACCCAGTACTTC. Residues: CSALAGGQGTQYF.

The chain recombines TRBV12-5 with TRBJ1-1; no reliable D call. The CDR3 runs to 14 residues. Germline V gene lookup returns CDR1 LGHNT and CDR2 FRNRAP. V lost 2 bases and J 5 bases, leaving 12 bases between the germline ends. CDR3 residues: CASGLSGLGTEAFF. The CDR3 DNA sequence: TGTGCTAGTGGTTTGAGCGGGCTGGGGACTGAAGCTTTCTTT.

The chain employs TRBV5-1 and TRBJ1-1; maybe TRBD1 (5 bases). The V and J ends lost 2 bases and 2 bases respectively, with 16 bases between them. The CDR3 spans 16 residues. Germline CDR1 SGHRS, CDR2 YFSETQ. CDR3 sequence reads: CASSFTSGTVNTEAFF. CDR3 coding DNA: TGCGCCAGCAGCTTTACATCCGGGACGGTTAACACTGAAGCTTTCTTT. Filled out from reference TRBV5-1 and TRBJ1-1, the complete variable domain reads KAGVTQTPRYLIKTRGQQVTLSCSPISGHRSVSWYQQTPGQGLQFLFEYFSETQRNKGNFPGRFSGRQFSNSRSEMNVSTLELGDSALYLCASSFTSGTVNTEAFFGQGTRLTVV.

This clonotype was recorded many times. This chain joins TRBV7-2 and TRBJ1-1; TRBD1 is a possible D gene (6 bases). CDR3 size: 14 residues. The germline gives CDR1 SGHTA, CDR2 FQGNSA. Trimming left V 10 bases short and J 0 bases short, with 15 bases between. CDR3: CATRGGQLNTEAFF. The CDR3 DNA is TGTGCCACCCGAGGGGGGCAATTGAACACTGAAGCTTTCTTT.

Comment on this clonotype: The junction shows a germline mismatch at one end, possibly a read error. The V and J genes are TRBV24-1 and TRBJ1-5, with D hard to call. This CDR3 region has 15 residues. Germline loops: CDR1 KGHDR, CDR2 SFDVKD. DNA of the CDR3: TGTGCCAGCAGTGGAACACGTCCGAGCAATCAGCCCCAGCATTTT. Translating it yields CASSGTRPSNQPQHF.